This is a list of T cell receptor beta chains from one sample in a study of blood T cell repertoires in COVID-19. Data came from immunoSEQ multiplex PCR; TCRdb stores just in-frame clones and leaves some out. This table has some 95,000 clones, nearly 90% appearing once. Source material: peripheral blood. The receptors come from a man between 65 and 80 years old with acute or convalescent COVID-19. Both conserved end residues are part of each CDR3. The order of the fields is D gene, CDR3 length, V gene, J gene, clone size, CDR3 DNA, CDR3 protein. A D gene is named only where the DNA matches it firmly. A clone size is listed for some rows: how often the clone was seen (once, few, many), or a class if it is expanded.

d_gene: -
len: 14
v_gene: TRBV15
j_gene: TRBJ1-1
abundance: once
CDR3nt: TGTGCTACCAGCAGAGATAGGGGCAGGTACCAAGCTTTCTTT
CDR3aa: CATSRDRGRYQAFF

d_gene: -
len: 14
v_gene: TRBV30
j_gene: TRBJ1-3
abundance: -
CDR3nt: TGTGCCTGTGTTATTCAGGGCTCTGGAAACACCATATATTTT
CDR3aa: CACVIQGSGNTIYF

d_gene: -
len: 16
v_gene: TRBV4-1
j_gene: TRBJ1-2
abundance: -
CDR3nt: TGCGCCAGCAGCCAAGATCGTGGCAGGTTCCTTTATGGCTACACCTTC
CDR3aa: CASSQDRGRFLYGYTF

d_gene: -
len: 15
v_gene: TRBV5-6
j_gene: TRBJ2-1
abundance: -
CDR3nt: TGTGCCAGCAGCGCATACAGGGTATGGAAAAATGAGCAGTTCTTC
CDR3aa: CASSAYRVWKNEQFF

d_gene: -
len: 16
v_gene: TRBV9
j_gene: TRBJ1-1
abundance: -
CDR3nt: TGTGCCAGCAGCCCGTGGTTAGCCAGCATGAACACTGAAGCTTTCTTT
CDR3aa: CASSPWLASMNTEAFF

d_gene: TRBD2
len: 14
v_gene: TRBV5-1
j_gene: TRBJ2-3
abundance: once
CDR3nt: TGCGCCAGCACATCAGCGGGGGGCACAGATACGCAGTATTTT
CDR3aa: CASTSAGGTDTQYF

d_gene: TRBD1
len: 15
v_gene: TRBV5-1
j_gene: TRBJ2-3
abundance: -
CDR3nt: TGCGCCAGCAGCTTGAGGGACAGGGGCACAGATACGCAGTATTTT
CDR3aa: CASSLRDRGTDTQYF

d_gene: -
len: 15
v_gene: TRBV5-1
j_gene: TRBJ1-3
abundance: -
CDR3nt: TGCGCCAGCAGTCTTACAGGGTTGGATGGAAACACCATATATTTT
CDR3aa: CASSLTGLDGNTIYF

d_gene: -
len: 18
v_gene: TRBV3-1/TRBV3-2
j_gene: TRBJ1-4
abundance: -
CDR3nt: TGTGCCAGCAGCCTCGAGGGGGGGGCCGCCCCAACTAATGAAAAACTGTTTTTT
CDR3aa: CASSLEGGAAPTNEKLFF

d_gene: -
len: 16
v_gene: TRBV27
j_gene: TRBJ2-1
abundance: -
CDR3nt: TGTGCCAGCAGTTTATCCCCCGTGACGTCGGGCAATGAGCAGTTCTTC
CDR3aa: CASSLSPVTSGNEQFF

d_gene: -
len: 11
v_gene: TRBV20-1
j_gene: TRBJ1-1
abundance: -
CDR3nt: TGCAGTGCAAGTTCCCAGGGGGAAGCTTTCTTT
CDR3aa: CSASSQGEAFF

d_gene: TRBD1
len: 17
v_gene: TRBV7-6
j_gene: TRBJ2-7
abundance: -
CDR3nt: TGTGCCAGCAGCTTAAGGCCGACAGGGGGCCCCACCTACGAGCAGTACTTC
CDR3aa: CASSLRPTGGPTYEQYF

d_gene: -
len: 13
v_gene: TRBV10-3
j_gene: TRBJ2-5
abundance: -
CDR3nt: TGTGCCATCGGGCAGGGTGGACAAGAGACCCAGTACTTC
CDR3aa: CAIGQGGQETQYF

d_gene: TRBD1
len: 14
v_gene: TRBV5-1
j_gene: TRBJ1-2
abundance: -
CDR3nt: TGCGCCAGCAGCTTGGAGGGACAGGTCTATGGCTACACCTTC
CDR3aa: CASSLEGQVYGYTF

d_gene: -
len: 18
v_gene: TRBV9
j_gene: TRBJ1-4
abundance: -
CDR3nt: TGTGCCAGCAGCGTAGGATTAAGGGGGATTGCAACTAATGAAAAACTGTTTTTT
CDR3aa: CASSVGLRGIATNEKLFF

d_gene: -
len: 18
v_gene: TRBV7-6
j_gene: TRBJ1-1
abundance: once
CDR3nt: TGTGCCAGCAGCTTAGGCCGGGCAGGGCTCACCGTGAACACTGAAGCTTTCTTT
CDR3aa: CASSLGRAGLTVNTEAFF

d_gene: -
len: 15
v_gene: TRBV3-1/TRBV3-2
j_gene: TRBJ2-1
abundance: once
CDR3nt: TGTGCCAGCAGCCAAGGTCTCAGCTCCTACAATGAGCAGTTCTTC
CDR3aa: CASSQGLSSYNEQFF

d_gene: -
len: 14
v_gene: TRBV7-6
j_gene: TRBJ2-1
abundance: -
CDR3nt: TGTGCCAGCACGACGCAGGGAGGCTACAATGAGCAGTTCTTC
CDR3aa: CASTTQGGYNEQFF

d_gene: TRBD1
len: 14
v_gene: TRBV6-5
j_gene: TRBJ2-1
abundance: -
CDR3nt: TGTGCCAGCAGGTGGACAGGGGGCCGTGATGAGCAGTTCTTC
CDR3aa: CASRWTGGRDEQFF

d_gene: -
len: 12
v_gene: TRBV24-1
j_gene: TRBJ2-7
abundance: -
CDR3nt: TGTGCCACCAGTGATTTGCGACGGACAGCCTACTTC
CDR3aa: CATSDLRRTAYF

d_gene: TRBD1
len: 13
v_gene: TRBV19
j_gene: TRBJ1-4
abundance: -
CDR3nt: TGTGCCAGTTCGGGACAGGGGTTCGAAAAACTGTTTTTT
CDR3aa: CASSGQGFEKLFF

d_gene: TRBD1
len: 13
v_gene: TRBV6-4
j_gene: TRBJ1-1
abundance: few
CDR3nt: TGTGCCAGCAGTAGGACAGGGAACACTGAAGCTTTCTTT
CDR3aa: CASSRTGNTEAFF

d_gene: -
len: 13
v_gene: TRBV5-1
j_gene: TRBJ1-1
abundance: -
CDR3nt: TGCGCCAGCAGCTATGGAGGGAACACTGAAGCTTTCTTT
CDR3aa: CASSYGGNTEAFF

d_gene: TRBD2
len: 15
v_gene: TRBV11-3
j_gene: TRBJ2-6
abundance: once
CDR3nt: TGTGCCAGCAGCCCGGGGGGGTATGGGGCCAACGTCCTGACTTTC
CDR3aa: CASSPGGYGANVLTF

d_gene: -
len: 11
v_gene: TRBV6-5
j_gene: TRBJ1-2
abundance: few
CDR3nt: TGTGCCAGCAGCAACGAGTATGGCTACACCTTC
CDR3aa: CASSNEYGYTF

d_gene: TRBD2
len: 16
v_gene: TRBV5-6
j_gene: TRBJ2-2
abundance: once
CDR3nt: TGTGCCAGCAGCTTTCGGCTAGCGGGGCGGGCCGGGGAGCTGTTTTTT
CDR3aa: CASSFRLAGRAGELFF